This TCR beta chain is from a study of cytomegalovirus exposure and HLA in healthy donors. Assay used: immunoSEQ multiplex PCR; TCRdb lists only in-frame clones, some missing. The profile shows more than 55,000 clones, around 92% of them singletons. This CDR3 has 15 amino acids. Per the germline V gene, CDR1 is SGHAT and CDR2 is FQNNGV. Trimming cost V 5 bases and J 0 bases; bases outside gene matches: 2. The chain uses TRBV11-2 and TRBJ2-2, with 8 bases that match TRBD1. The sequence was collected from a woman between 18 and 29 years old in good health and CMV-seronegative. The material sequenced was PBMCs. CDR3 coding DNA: TGTGCCAGCAGCCAGGGGGCGACGAACACCGGGGAGCTGTTTTTT. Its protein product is CASSQGATNTGELFF.